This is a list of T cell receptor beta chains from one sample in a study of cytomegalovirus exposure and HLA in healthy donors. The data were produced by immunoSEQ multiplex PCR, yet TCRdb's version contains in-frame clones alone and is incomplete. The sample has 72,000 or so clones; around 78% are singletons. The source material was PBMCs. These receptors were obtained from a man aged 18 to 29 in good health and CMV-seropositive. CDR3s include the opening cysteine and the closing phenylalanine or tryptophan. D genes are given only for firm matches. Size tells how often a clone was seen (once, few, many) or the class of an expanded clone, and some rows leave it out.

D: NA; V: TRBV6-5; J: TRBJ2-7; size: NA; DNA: TGTGCCAGCACCACTCGGCAGGGGAGCTACGAGCAGTACTTC; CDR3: CASTTRQGSYEQYF
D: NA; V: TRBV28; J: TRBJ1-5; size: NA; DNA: TGTGCCAGCACCACAGGAGGGGCCAGCAATCAGCCCCAGCATTTT; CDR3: CASTTGGASNQPQHF
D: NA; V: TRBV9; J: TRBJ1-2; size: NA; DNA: TGTGCCAGCAGCCCAGCGAGGGGGGGCTATGGCTACACCTTC; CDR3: CASSPARGGYGYTF
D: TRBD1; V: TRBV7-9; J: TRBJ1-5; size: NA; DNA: TGTGCCAGCAGCTTAGCGGGGACAGCTTATAGCAATCAGCCCCAGCATTTT; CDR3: CASSLAGTAYSNQPQHF
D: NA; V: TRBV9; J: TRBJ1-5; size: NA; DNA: TGTGCCAGCAGCCCGAGGGACTCCGGTCAGCCCCAGCATTTT; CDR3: CASSPRDSGQPQHF
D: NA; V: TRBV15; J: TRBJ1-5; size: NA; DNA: TGTGCCACCAGCGGTAGTCGTGGCAATCAGCCCCAGCATTTT; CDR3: CATSGSRGNQPQHF
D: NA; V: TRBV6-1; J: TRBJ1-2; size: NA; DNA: TGTGCCAGCAGTGAGCCACAGGGCGGCTACACCTTC; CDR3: CASSEPQGGYTF
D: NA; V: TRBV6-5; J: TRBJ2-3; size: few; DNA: TGTGCCAGCAGCCGCCGGGACATTAGCACAGATACGCAGTATTTT; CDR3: CASSRRDISTDTQYF
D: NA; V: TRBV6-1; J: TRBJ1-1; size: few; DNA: TGTGCCAGCAGTGAAGCGGTGACTGTGAACACTGAAGCTTTCTTT; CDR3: CASSEAVTVNTEAFF
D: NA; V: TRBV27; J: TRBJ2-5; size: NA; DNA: TGTGCCAGCAGTAGAAGAGGGGAGACCCAGTACTTC; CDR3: CASSRRGETQYF
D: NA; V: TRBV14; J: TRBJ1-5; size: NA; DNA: TGTGCCAGCAGCCAAGGTGTGGAGCGAAATAGCAATCAGCCCCAGCATTTT; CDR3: CASSQGVERNSNQPQHF
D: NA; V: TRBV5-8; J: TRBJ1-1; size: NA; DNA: TGTGCCAGCAGGCGAGTCGGCACTGAAGCTTTCTTT; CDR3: CASRRVGTEAFF
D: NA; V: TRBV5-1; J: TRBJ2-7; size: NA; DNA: TGCGCCAGCAGCCTAGGCTACGAGCAGTACTTC; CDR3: CASSLGYEQYF
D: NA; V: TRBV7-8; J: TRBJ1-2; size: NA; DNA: TGTGCCAGCAGCTTATGGGGCAGAAGTAACTATGGCTACACCTTC; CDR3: CASSLWGRSNYGYTF
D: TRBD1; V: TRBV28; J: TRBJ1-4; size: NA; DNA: TGTGCCAGCAGAAAAGAGGGACAGTCTAATGAAAAACTGTTTTTT; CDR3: CASRKEGQSNEKLFF
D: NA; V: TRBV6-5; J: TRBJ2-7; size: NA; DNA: TGTGCCAGCAGATATGGGCCCTACGAGCAGTACTTC; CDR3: CASRYGPYEQYF
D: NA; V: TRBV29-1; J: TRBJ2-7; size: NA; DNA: TGCAGCGTTGCCAAAAGTCAGGACGAGCAGTACTTC; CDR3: CSVAKSQDEQYF
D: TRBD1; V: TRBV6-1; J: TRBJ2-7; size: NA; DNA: TGTGCCAGCGGCCGGGACAGGGGGACGGTCGAGCAGTACTTC; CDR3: CASGRDRGTVEQYF
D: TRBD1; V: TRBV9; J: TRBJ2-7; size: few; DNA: TGTGCCAGCAGCGTAGGACAGGGCCCTCTTTACGAGCAGTACTTC; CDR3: CASSVGQGPLYEQYF
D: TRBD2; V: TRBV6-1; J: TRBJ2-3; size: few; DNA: TGTGCCAGCAGCACTAGCGGGGGGGGAGATACGCAGTATTTT; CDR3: CASSTSGGGDTQYF
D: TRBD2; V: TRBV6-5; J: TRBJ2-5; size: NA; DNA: TGTGCCAGCAGTCAGGGACTAGGGGAGACCCAGTACTTC; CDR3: CASSQGLGETQYF
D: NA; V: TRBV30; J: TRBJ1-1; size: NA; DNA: TGTGCCTGGGGTACTCCGGGTGAAGCTTTCTTT; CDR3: CAWGTPGEAFF
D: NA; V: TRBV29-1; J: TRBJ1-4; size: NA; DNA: TGCAGCGGAGGCGGACAGTTTAATGAAAAACTGTTTTTT; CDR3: CSGGGQFNEKLFF
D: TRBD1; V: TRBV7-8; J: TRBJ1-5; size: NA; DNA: TGTGCCAGCAGCAGACAGGGTAAGAGCAATCAGCCCCAGCATTTT; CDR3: CASSRQGKSNQPQHF
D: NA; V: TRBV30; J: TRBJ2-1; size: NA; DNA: TGTGCCTATGGTCAGCGCTACAATGAGCAGTTCTTC; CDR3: CAYGQRYNEQFF
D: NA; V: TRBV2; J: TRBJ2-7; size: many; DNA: TGTGCCAGCAGGGACACTTCACCCTACGAGCAGTACTTC; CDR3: CASRDTSPYEQYF
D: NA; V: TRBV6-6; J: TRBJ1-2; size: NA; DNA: TGTGCCAGCAGTTCCGCCCAGGGTGTAGTGGGCGGCTACACCTTC; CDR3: CASSSAQGVVGGYTF
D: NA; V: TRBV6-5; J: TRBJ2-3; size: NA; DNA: TGTGCCAGCAGTTACTCGGAGGGAGCCACAGATACGCAGTATTTT; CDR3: CASSYSEGATDTQYF
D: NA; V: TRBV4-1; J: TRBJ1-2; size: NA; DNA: TGCGCCAGCAGCCAAGATGGTGTCGGGGGCTACACCTTC; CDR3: CASSQDGVGGYTF
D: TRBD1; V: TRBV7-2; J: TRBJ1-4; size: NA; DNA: TGTGCCAGCAGCATCCGGGACAGGGGGTGGGAAAAACTGTTTTTT; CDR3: CASSIRDRGWEKLFF
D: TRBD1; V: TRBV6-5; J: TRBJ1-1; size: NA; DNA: TGTGCCAGCAGTTACGGGACAGTCAGGGACACTGAAGCTTTCTTT; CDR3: CASSYGTVRDTEAFF
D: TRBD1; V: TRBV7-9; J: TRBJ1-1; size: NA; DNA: TGTGCCAGCAGCTTGGGACAGTCGAACACTGAAGCTTTCTTT; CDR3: CASSLGQSNTEAFF
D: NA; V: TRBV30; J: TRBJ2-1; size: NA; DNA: TGTGCCTGGAGTTTGGGGGCCCTCGACAATGAGCAGTTCTTC; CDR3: CAWSLGALDNEQFF
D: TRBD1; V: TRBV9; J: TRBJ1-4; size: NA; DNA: TGTGCCAGCAGCGTAGCCGGGACAGCTAATGAAAAACTGTTTTTT; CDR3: CASSVAGTANEKLFF
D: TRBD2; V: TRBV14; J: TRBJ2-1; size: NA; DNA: TGTGCCAGCAGCGTGAGCGGGAGTTACTACAATGAGCAGTTCTTC; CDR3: CASSVSGSYYNEQFF